This T cell receptor (beta chain) was identified in a study of T cells after posttransplantation cyclophosphamide (dated by TCRdb to the mid-2010s). With respect to the entire study: T cell repertoire reconstitution was tracked by TRB sequencing after myeloablative bone marrow transplantation in which posttransplantation cyclophosphamide was used as GVHD prophylaxis. Samples from 35 to 45 PTCy-treated patients, along with samples from 15 to 20 of their related bone marrow donors, underwent antigen receptor sequencing. Blood from every one of the 30 to 40 PTCy patients who had 1-year posttransplant specimens underwent TRB sequencing. TRB sequencing was also done on up to about 3 additional blood samples from 2 to 5.2 years after transplant in 3 patients, and on pretransplant blood from several patients. Because TRA and TRB clonality correlated tightly in 8 to 10 samples, the subsequent TCR analyses were limited to TRB only. Public TRB sequences were compared against a database of over 3,500 sequences linked to responses to pathogens, tumor antigens, self-antigens and alloantigens. Overall study results and their limits: Across approximately 45 patients, recipient CMV seropositivity and CMV reactivation were highly associated with TRB clonality; PTCy diversity was similar to CNI/methotrexate controls. The TRB repertoires of T cells infiltrating skin or the GI tract showed only limited overlap with the TRB repertoires found in blood. Donor-recipient similarity was low at 1-2 months but rose over the first year, and later blood repertoires were often dominated by donor CD8+ memory clones.

In regard to this clone: Its specific antigen is unknown. It has no much larger one-base neighbor in the sample; base qualities were not kept.

Read against the paper, the sample's treatment or condition label means: high-dose cyclophosphamide on days +3 and +4 as single-agent GVHD prophylaxis. PTCy patients received busulfan and fludarabine conditioning, a related or unrelated marrow graft, and cyclophosphamide on days +3 and +4. The PTCy-treated patients were enrolled in a prospective multi-institutional clinical trial. Peripheral blood and bone marrow mononuclear cells were isolated by Ficoll-Hypaque density centrifugation and were cryopreserved. TRB sequencing was run on genomic DNA with either the immunoSEQ assay at survey resolution or the hsTCRB kit. The authors processed their data as follows. The immunoSEQ software handled the initial read processing, while the LymphoSeq R package was used for the repertoire analyses. Clonality was computed as 1 minus normalized Shannon entropy, and a Gini coefficient was also calculated for each TRB dataset. Phenotypes of unsorted samples were inferred by mapping TRB sequences from sorted subsets of the recipient or donor onto the same recipient's unsorted samples. Entries here come from immuneACCESS through TCRdb and include only in-frame sequences with V and J called. Some clones fail to appear in such tables; in the studies checked, an unresolved V gene covers under half of the shortfall, and the cause of the remainder is unknown. The DNA gave D and trimming, while V, J and clone size come from that table. This sample is represented by about 2,500 clones; 85% of them were singletons. Over 20% of the sample lies in the top ten.

According to the germline V gene, CDR1 reads SGHDN and CDR2 reads FVKESK. CDR3 length: 15 amino acids, cysteine to phenylalanine. The sequence is cut down to CDR3 DNA, 45 bases in frame from base 1. The V end gives up 1 base and the J end 4 bases, leaving 3 bases in the junction not matched to a gene. The sequence came from a male patient aged 25 to 39 who received an allogeneic stem cell transplant from a related donor, was CMV-positive, and had acute GVHD only. After transplantation, some T cells may belong to the graft donor instead of the recipient. The rearrangement joined TRBV14 to TRBJ2-2; TRBD2 fits 7 bases in the junction. The source material was PBMCs, sampled after allogeneic stem cell transplant with posttransplant cyclophosphamide. In nucleotides, the sequence is TGTGCCAGCAGCCAAGGCGGGGGTTTCACCGGGGAGCTGTTTTTT. Its protein is CASSQGGGFTGELFF.